These 8 T cell receptor beta chains share one sample of origin, sequenced in a study of blood T cell repertoires in COVID-19. The repertoire was sequenced with immunoSEQ multiplex PCR; TCRdb's copy has only in-frame clones and lacks some. The table shows just under 250,000 clones, with about 89% occurring only once. Sequenced input: PBMCs or T cells enriched from blood (not recorded which). These TCRs come from a woman under 40 who had recovered from COVID-19.

The V and J genes are TRBV7-9 and TRBJ2-1, with TRBD2 matching 14 bases. In germline, CDR1 is SEHNR, CDR2 FQNEAQ (reference sequence). The junction had 4 bases not matched to a gene; V was cut back by 4 bases and J by 5 bases. The CDR3 has 16 amino acids. CDR3 coding DNA: TGTGCCAGCAGCTCTCCGACTAGCGGGAGGGACAATGAGCAGTTCTTC. Translation gives CASSSPTSGRDNEQFF.

DNA for the CDR3: TGTGCCAGCAGCGTGCAGGGTCAGGTGAACACTGAAGCTTTCTTT. Residues: CASSVQGQVNTEAFF. This chain joins TRBV9 and TRBJ1-1; the D gene is possibly TRBD1 (5 bases). The CDR3 has 15 amino acids. V was cut by 2 bases and J by 0 bases, with 11 bases left in between. CDR1 SGDLS and CDR2 YYNGEE come from the germline V gene.

The V gene is TRBV14, the J gene TRBJ1-1, with D hard to call. Germline V gene sequence: CDR1 SGHDN, CDR2 FVKESK. The CDR3 length is 17 residues. The V and J ends lost 0 bases and 5 bases respectively, with 19 bases between them. Here the CDR3 reads CASSQDQLNKRRTEAFF. CDR3 nucleotides: TGTGCCAGCAGCCAAGATCAGCTGAATAAGAGGAGGACTGAAGCTTTCTTT.

The CDR3 spells CASSQGASAGRTDTQYF. As DNA, the CDR3 is TGTGCCAGCAGCCAAGGGGCTTCGGCGGGACGCACAGATACGCAGTATTTT. V usage is TRBV3-1 (or the pseudogene TRBV3-2) and J usage is TRBJ2-3, with a tentative D call TRBD2 (6 bases). CDR1 is LGHDT and CDR2 is YNNKEL in the germline V gene (reference sequence). Trimming took off 1 base at V and 1 base at J, with 15 bases between the two ends. The CDR3 sequence is 17 residues long.

V is TRBV11-2 and J is TRBJ2-1, with a weak D call TRBD2 (6 bases). Trimming took off 4 bases at V and 13 bases at J, with 17 bases between the two ends. Germline CDR1 SGHAT, CDR2 FQNNGV. CDR3 length equals 13 residues. The CDR3 DNA sequence: TGTGCCAGCAGCTCTGATTATGGGGGACTCCAGTTCTTC. This encodes CASSSDYGGLQFF.

CDR3 coding DNA: TGTGCCACAACTCCGGGACTAGAGGCAATAGAGCAGTTCTTC. Amino acid sequence: CATTPGLEAIEQFF. V and J are TRBV28 and TRBJ2-1, with TRBD2 identical over 8 bases. The CDR3 extends over 14 amino acids. V shed 10 bases, J shed 10 bases, and the junction held 15 bases outside the gene matches. The germline V gene encodes CDR1 MDHEN and CDR2 SYDVKM.

This clone has a single count. This rearrangement joins TRBV6-2 or TRBV6-3 to TRBJ2-7, with 8 bases lining up with TRBD1. Losses at the gene ends were 2 bases for V and 9 bases for J; bases not matched to a gene: 6. The V gene's germline CDR1 is MNHEY and CDR2 SVGEGT. The CDR3 runs 13 residues. The CDR3 spells CASSYGGQVWQYF. The DNA for the CDR3 is TGTGCCAGCAGTTACGGGGGACAGGTATGGCAGTACTTC.

This chain uses TRBV7-9 with TRBJ1-1, with 9 positions matching TRBD1. The V gene's germline CDR1 is SEHNR and CDR2 FQNEAQ (reference sequence). V was clipped by 4 bases and J by 5 bases; unmatched bases: 8. The CDR3 spans 15 residues. The CDR3 loop reads CASSSRQGVSTEAFF. CDR3 bases: TGTGCCAGCAGCTCGAGACAGGGGGTTTCTACTGAAGCTTTCTTT.